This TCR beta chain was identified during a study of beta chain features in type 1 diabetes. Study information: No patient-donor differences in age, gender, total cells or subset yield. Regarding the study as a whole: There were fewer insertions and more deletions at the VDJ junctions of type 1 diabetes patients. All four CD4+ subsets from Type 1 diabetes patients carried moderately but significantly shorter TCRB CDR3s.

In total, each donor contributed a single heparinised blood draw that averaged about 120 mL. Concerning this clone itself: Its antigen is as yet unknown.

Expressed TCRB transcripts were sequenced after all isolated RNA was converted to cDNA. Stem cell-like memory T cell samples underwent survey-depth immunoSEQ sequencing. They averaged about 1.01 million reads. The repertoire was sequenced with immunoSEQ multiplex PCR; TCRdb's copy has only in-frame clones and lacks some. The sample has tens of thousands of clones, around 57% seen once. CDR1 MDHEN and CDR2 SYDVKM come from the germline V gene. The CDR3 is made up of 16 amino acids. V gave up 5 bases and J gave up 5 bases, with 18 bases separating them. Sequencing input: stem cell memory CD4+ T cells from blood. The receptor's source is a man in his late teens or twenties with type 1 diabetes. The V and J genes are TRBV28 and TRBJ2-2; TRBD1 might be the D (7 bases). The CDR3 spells CASSRWGDRRTGELFF. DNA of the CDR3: TGTGCCAGCAGTCGATGGGGGGACAGAAGGACCGGGGAGCTGTTTTTT.